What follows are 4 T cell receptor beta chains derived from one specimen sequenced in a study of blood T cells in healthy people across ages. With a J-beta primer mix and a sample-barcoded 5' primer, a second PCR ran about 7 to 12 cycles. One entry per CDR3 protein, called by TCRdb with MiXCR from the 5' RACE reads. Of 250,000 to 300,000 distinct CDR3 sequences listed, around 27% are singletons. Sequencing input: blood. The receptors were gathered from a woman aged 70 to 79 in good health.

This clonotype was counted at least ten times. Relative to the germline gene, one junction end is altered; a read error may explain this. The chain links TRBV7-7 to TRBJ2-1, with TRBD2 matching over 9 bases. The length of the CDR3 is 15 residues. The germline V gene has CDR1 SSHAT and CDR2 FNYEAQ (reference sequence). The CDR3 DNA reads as TGTGCTAGCAGCCTTCGACTAGCGGTCTACAATGAGCAGTTCTTC. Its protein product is CASSLRLAVYNEQFF.

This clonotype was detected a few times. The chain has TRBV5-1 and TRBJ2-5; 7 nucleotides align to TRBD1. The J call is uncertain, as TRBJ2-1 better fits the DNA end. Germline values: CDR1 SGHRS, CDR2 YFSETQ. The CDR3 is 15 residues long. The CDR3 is CASSLDVKGAGEQFF. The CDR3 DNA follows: TGCGCCAGCAGCTTGGATGTAAAGGGGGCAGGTGAGCAGTTCTTC.

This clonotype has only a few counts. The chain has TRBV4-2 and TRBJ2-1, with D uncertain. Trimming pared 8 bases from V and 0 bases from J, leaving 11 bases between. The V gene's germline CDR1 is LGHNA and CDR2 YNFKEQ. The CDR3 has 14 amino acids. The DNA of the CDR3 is TGTGCCAGCGAGGCGGAGAGCTCCTACAATGAGCAGTTCTTC. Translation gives CASEAESSYNEQFF.

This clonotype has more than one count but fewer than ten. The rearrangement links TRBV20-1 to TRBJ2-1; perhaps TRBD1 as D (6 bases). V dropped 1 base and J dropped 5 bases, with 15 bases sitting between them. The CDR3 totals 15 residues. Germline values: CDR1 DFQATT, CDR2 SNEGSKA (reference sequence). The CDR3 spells CSARGEQGYNNEQFF. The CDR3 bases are TGCAGTGCTAGAGGGGAACAGGGCTACAACAATGAGCAGTTCTTC.